The rows below give T cell receptor beta chains drawn from one sample of a study of blood T cell repertoires in COVID-19. Generated by immunoSEQ multiplex PCR, the TCRdb table keeps only in-frame clones and is missing some. Among approximately 140,000 clones, about nine tenths were seen once, and the ten largest hold 2.3%. Sequenced: peripheral blood. All receptors derive from a human donor in a cohort sampled during active COVID-19. Each CDR3 is given with its conserved first and last residue. Each record gives: J gene, clone size, V gene, D gene, CDR3 DNA, CDR3 protein. The D gene is left open where the match is weak. Clone size, where shown, is once, few, many, or a class for clones that have expanded.

>TRBJ1-5|-|TRBV28|-
TGTGCCAGCAGTCTAGATCAGGGTTATCAGCCCCAGCATTTT
CASSLDQGYQPQHF
>TRBJ2-7|-|TRBV27|TRBD2
TGTGCCAGCAGTGCAGGGACTAGCGGTGCGTTCTCCTACGAGCAGTACTTC
CASSAGTSGAFSYEQYF
>TRBJ2-5|-|TRBV7-2|TRBD1
TGTGCCAGCAGCTACGGGACAGGGGCGAGGGAGACCCAGTACTTC
CASSYGTGARETQYF
>TRBJ2-7|-|TRBV7-9|TRBD1
TGTGCCAGCAGCTTAGGGGACAGGGGTTCCTACGAGCAGTACTTC
CASSLGDRGSYEQYF
>TRBJ1-1|-|TRBV19|-
TGTGCCAGTAGTATAAAGGGGGACACTGAAGCTTTCTTT
CASSIKGDTEAFF
>TRBJ2-2|-|TRBV14|-
TGTGCCAGCAGCCAAAGATGGAGTCTTTCGAACACCGGGGAGCTGTTTTTT
CASSQRWSLSNTGELFF
>TRBJ2-5|-|TRBV7-2|TRBD2
TGTGCCAGCAGCTTTAGCGGGAGGGCCCCCCAAGAGACCCAGTACTTC
CASSFSGRAPQETQYF
>TRBJ2-2|-|TRBV5-1|-
TGCGCCAGCAGCCTATCCCCTTTAACCGGGGAGCTGTTTTTT
CASSLSPLTGELFF
>TRBJ2-7|-|TRBV7-9|-
TGTGCCAGCAGCAAACTAGACTCGGGTACCTACGAGCAGTACTTC
CASSKLDSGTYEQYF
>TRBJ1-2|-|TRBV7-9|-
TGTGCCAGCAGCTTACTTGGGACTTCTATTTCCTATGGCTACACCTTC
CASSLLGTSISYGYTF
>TRBJ1-2|-|TRBV4-2|TRBD1
TGTGCCAGCAGCCCGCCCAGCGAGACAGGGTCGAACTATGGCTACACCTTC
CASSPPSETGSNYGYTF
>TRBJ1-2|-|TRBV7-2|TRBD1
TGTGCCAGCAGCTTAGGTCCGGGACAGTATGGCTACACCTTC
CASSLGPGQYGYTF
>TRBJ2-1|-|TRBV11-2|-
TGTGCCAGCTCCCGGGAGCGGGTGAGCTCCTACAATGAGCAGTTCTTC
CASSRERVSSYNEQFF
>TRBJ2-1|-|TRBV7-9|-
TGTGCCAGCAGCTTAGGAACTAGCTTTTCCTACAATGAGCAGTTCTTC
CASSLGTSFSYNEQFF
>TRBJ2-7|-|TRBV28|TRBD2
TGTGCCAGCAGTGTTCCGGGAGGCCCCTACGAGCAGTACTTC
CASSVPGGPYEQYF
>TRBJ2-2|-|TRBV21-1|-
TGTGCCAGCAGCAAAACGTTGGAATGGACTAGCGGGGACACCGGGGAGCTGTTTTTT
CASSKTLEWTSGDTGELFF
>TRBJ2-7|-|TRBV30|TRBD2
TGTGCCTGGAGTTTCCCTAGCGGAAAAAGGCGCGAGCAGTACTTC
CAWSFPSGKRREQYF
>TRBJ1-4|-|TRBV7-9|TRBD1
TGTGCCAGCAGCCCTCAAAGGACAGGGGGTGAAAAACTGTTTTTT
CASSPQRTGGEKLFF
>TRBJ2-6|-|TRBV23-1|TRBD1
TGCGCCAGCAGTCAAACCGACAGGGACCATAGGCACTCTGGGGCCAACGTCCTGACTTTC
CASSQTDRDHRHSGANVLTF
>TRBJ2-2|-|TRBV9|-
TGTGCCAGCAGCGTAGGGCAGAAAAACACCGGGGAGCTGTTTTTT
CASSVGQKNTGELFF
>TRBJ2-1|-|TRBV7-9|-
TGTGCCAGCAGCCCCTGGGAGTCCCGGGAAGGAGGGCCTTACAATGAGCAGTTCTTC
CASSPWESREGGPYNEQFF
>TRBJ1-4|-|TRBV29-1|TRBD1
TGCAGCGTTAGTCGACAGGGGGCTAATGAAAAACTGTTTTTT
CSVSRQGANEKLFF
>TRBJ1-2|-|TRBV4-3|-
TGCGCCAGCAGCCAGGGACACGGAGAGCGAGGCTACACCTTC
CASSQGHGERGYTF
>TRBJ1-5|-|TRBV30|TRBD1
TGTGCCTGGAGCCTAGGGACAGGTAACAATCAGCCCCAGCATTTT
CAWSLGTGNNQPQHF
>TRBJ2-6|-|TRBV18|TRBD1
TGTGCCAGCTCCGGACAGGGGGCTGGGGCCAACGTCCTGACTTTC
CASSGQGAGANVLTF
>TRBJ1-2|-|TRBV6-5|TRBD1
TGTGCCAGCAGTAGAATAACAGGGGGCCACTATGGCTACACCTTC
CASSRITGGHYGYTF
>TRBJ2-2|-|TRBV7-2|TRBD1
TGTGCCAGCAGCTTAGTACCAGGGGGAATCACCGGGGAGCTGTTTTTT
CASSLVPGGITGELFF
>TRBJ1-2|-|TRBV11-2|-
TGTGCCAGCAGCTCCTTCTCTCGCGGGACGGTTAACTATGGCTACACCTTC
CASSSFSRGTVNYGYTF
>TRBJ2-6|-|TRBV6-5|TRBD1
TGTGCCAGCAGGCGGACAGGTGGGGCCAACGTCCTGACTTTC
CASRRTGGANVLTF
>TRBJ2-1|-|TRBV5-6|-
TGTGCCAGCAGCTTTTTGAGACTAATCTTCGGTGAGCAGTTCTTC
CASSFLRLIFGEQFF
>TRBJ1-4|-|TRBV7-2|-
TGTGCCAGCAGCTTAGAATGGGCAGGCGGGGCTGAAAAACTGTTTTTT
CASSLEWAGGAEKLFF
>TRBJ2-6|-|TRBV27|-
TGTGCCAGCAGTCAAGCGTATAGCTCTGGGGCCAACGTCCTGACTTTC
CASSQAYSSGANVLTF
>TRBJ1-5|few|TRBV28|-
TGTGCAGCCTTGGGGGCGATTTATTCCAATCAGCCCCAGCATTTT
CAALGAIYSNQPQHF
>TRBJ2-2|-|TRBV7-9|-
TGTGCCAGCAGCGACAGAGTAAACACCGGGGAGCTGTTTTTT
CASSDRVNTGELFF
>TRBJ2-3|-|TRBV30|TRBD2
TGTGCCTGGAAACTAGCGGGAGCAGATACGCAGTATTTT
CAWKLAGADTQYF
>TRBJ2-1|-|TRBV24-1|-
TGTGCCACCAGTGATCTAGGTATTTACAATGAGCAGTTCTTC
CATSDLGIYNEQFF
>TRBJ1-2|-|TRBV18|-
TGTGCCAGCTCACCTGGCAGGCTGGATGGCTACACCTTC
CASSPGRLDGYTF
>TRBJ2-1|-|TRBV29-1|TRBD1
TGCAGCGCCTACACCGGGACAGGGGGGTTCAATGAGCAGTTCTTC
CSAYTGTGGFNEQFF
>TRBJ1-4|-|TRBV30|-
TGTGCCTGGAGTGTACGCAGGGTACGCGAAAAACTGTTTTTT
CAWSVRRVREKLFF
>TRBJ2-7|-|TRBV11-2|-
TGTGCCAGCAGCCCCCTAGAACGGGGGGCAACGTACGAGCAGTACTTC
CASSPLERGATYEQYF
>TRBJ2-7|few|TRBV9|TRBD2
TGTGCCAGCAGCCTCCAGCGGGAGGGAGGTGTGGCCGAGCAGTACTTC
CASSLQREGGVAEQYF
>TRBJ2-2|-|TRBV6-2/TRBV6-3|TRBD1
TGTGCCAGCAGTTTATCCCCGGGACAGGTGTCCGGGGAGCTGTTTTTT
CASSLSPGQVSGELFF
>TRBJ2-3|-|TRBV7-8|TRBD2
TGTGCCAGCACCCAAAGGGGACTAGCGGGGGATACGCAGTATTTT
CASTQRGLAGDTQYF
>TRBJ2-7|-|TRBV9|-
TGTGCCAGCAGCGTACATCTCAGCTCCTACGAGCAGTACTTC
CASSVHLSSYEQYF
>TRBJ2-6|-|TRBV6-2/TRBV6-3|TRBD1
TGTGCCAGCAGTTTGGACAGGGGGCGTAGTCGTGGGGCCAACGTCCTGACTTTC
CASSLDRGRSRGANVLTF
>TRBJ1-1|-|TRBV19|-
TGTGCCAGTAGTTCCCCAGAGAACACTGAAGCTTTCTTT
CASSSPENTEAFF
>TRBJ1-5|-|TRBV30|TRBD1
TGTGCCTGGCAGGGACAGGGGAGGCCTGGCAATCAGCCCCAGCATTTT
CAWQGQGRPGNQPQHF
>TRBJ1-3|-|TRBV19|TRBD1
TGTGCCAGTAGTGCAATACAGGGGCCAGGAAACACCATATATTTT
CASSAIQGPGNTIYF
>TRBJ1-6|-|TRBV28|TRBD1
TGTGCCAGCAGAGGGGGGGGGACAGGCAATTCACCCCTCCACTTT
CASRGGGTGNSPLHF
>TRBJ2-5|-|TRBV6-4|-
TGTGCCAGCAGTGACAGGAGGAGGGAGGCCGAAGAGACCCAGTACTTC
CASSDRRREAEETQYF
>TRBJ1-4|once|TRBV6-4|-
TGTGCCATCCTTGAAAAACTGTTTTTT
CAILEKLFF
>TRBJ2-7|-|TRBV7-6|-
TGTGCCAGCAGCTTAGTGGGGCAGGGGTACGACGAGCAGTACTTC
CASSLVGQGYDEQYF
>TRBJ1-1|-|TRBV30|-
TGTGCCTGGTCTACTGATAGGAGGAATAAAGCTTTCTTT
CAWSTDRRNKAFF
>TRBJ1-5|-|TRBV20-1|TRBD1
TGCAGTGCTAGTCAACAGGGGGCCCATAGCAATCAGCCCCAGCATTTT
CSASQQGAHSNQPQHF
>TRBJ2-3|-|TRBV29-1|-
TGCAGCGTTGTCGAGGGAGCGGCAGATACGCAGTATTTT
CSVVEGAADTQYF
>TRBJ1-6|-|TRBV11-2|-
TGTGCCAGCAGCTTAAGTTCCTCGGCAGGGGTGCGAGGATCACCCCTCCACTTT
CASSLSSSAGVRGSPLHF
>TRBJ1-5|-|TRBV28|TRBD1
TGTGCCAGCAGTTTTCAGGGGGTAGGGAATCAGCCCCAGCATTTT
CASSFQGVGNQPQHF
>TRBJ2-5|-|TRBV2|-
TGTGCCTGTACGGCGGGCCCGCACTCGGGGGAGACCCAGTACTTC
CACTAGPHSGETQYF